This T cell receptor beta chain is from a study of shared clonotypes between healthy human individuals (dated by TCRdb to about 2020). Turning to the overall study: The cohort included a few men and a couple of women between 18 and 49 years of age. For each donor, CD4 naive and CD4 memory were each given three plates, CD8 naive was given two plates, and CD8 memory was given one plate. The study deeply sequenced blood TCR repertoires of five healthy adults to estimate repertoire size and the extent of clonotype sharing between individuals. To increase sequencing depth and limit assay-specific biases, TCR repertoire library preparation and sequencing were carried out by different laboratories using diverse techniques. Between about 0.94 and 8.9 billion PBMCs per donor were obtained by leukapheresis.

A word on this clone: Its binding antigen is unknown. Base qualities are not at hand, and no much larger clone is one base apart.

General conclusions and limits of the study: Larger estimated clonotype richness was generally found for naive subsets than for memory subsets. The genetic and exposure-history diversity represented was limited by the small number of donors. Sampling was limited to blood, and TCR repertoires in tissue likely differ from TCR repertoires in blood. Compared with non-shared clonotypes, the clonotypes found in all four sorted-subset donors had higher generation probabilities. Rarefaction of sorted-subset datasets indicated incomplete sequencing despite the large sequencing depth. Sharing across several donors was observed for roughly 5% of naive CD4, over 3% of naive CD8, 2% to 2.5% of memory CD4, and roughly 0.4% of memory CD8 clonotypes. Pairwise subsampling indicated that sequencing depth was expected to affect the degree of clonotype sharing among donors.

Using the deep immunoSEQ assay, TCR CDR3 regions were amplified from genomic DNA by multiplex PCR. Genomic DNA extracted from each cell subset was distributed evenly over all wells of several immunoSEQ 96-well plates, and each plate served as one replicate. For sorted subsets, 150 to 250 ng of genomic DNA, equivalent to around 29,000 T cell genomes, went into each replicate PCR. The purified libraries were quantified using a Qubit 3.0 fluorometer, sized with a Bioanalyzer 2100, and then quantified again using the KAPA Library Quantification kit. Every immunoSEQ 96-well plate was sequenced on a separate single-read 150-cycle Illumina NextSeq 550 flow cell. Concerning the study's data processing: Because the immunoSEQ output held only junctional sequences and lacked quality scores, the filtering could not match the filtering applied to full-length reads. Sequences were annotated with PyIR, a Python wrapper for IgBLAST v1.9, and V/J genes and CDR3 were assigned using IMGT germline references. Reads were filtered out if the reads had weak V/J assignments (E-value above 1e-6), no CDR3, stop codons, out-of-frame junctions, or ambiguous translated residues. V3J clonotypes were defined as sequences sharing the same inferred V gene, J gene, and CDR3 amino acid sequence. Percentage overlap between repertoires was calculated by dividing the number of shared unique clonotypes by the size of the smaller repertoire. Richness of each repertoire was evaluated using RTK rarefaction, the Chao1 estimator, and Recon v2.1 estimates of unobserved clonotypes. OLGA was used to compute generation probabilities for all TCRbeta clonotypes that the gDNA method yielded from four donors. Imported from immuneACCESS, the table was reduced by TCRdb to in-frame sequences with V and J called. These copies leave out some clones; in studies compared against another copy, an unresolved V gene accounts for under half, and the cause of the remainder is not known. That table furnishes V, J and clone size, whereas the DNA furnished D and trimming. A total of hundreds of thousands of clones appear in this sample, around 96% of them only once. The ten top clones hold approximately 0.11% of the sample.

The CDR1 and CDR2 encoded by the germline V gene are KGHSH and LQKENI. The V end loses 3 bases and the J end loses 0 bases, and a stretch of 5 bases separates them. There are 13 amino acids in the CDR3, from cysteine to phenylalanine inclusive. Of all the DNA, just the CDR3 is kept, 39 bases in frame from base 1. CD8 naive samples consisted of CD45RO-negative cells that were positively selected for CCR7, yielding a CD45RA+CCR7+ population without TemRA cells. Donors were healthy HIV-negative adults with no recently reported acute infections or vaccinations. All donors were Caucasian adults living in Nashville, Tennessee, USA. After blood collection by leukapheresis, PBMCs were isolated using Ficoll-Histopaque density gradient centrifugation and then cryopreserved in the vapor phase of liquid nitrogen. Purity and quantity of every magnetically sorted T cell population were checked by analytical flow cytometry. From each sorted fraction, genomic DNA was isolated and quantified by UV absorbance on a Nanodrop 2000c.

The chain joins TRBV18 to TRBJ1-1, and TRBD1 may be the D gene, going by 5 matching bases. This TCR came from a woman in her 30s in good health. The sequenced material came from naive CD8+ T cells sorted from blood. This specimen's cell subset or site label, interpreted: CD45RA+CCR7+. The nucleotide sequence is TGTGCCAGCTCACCGGGGGTGAACACTGAAGCTTTCTTT. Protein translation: CASSPGVNTEAFF.